This record looks at one TCR beta chain sequence and its context. The antigen this receptor binds is unknown. No clone much larger than this one lies a single base away; base qualities are absent. Peripheral blood CD8+ and CD4+ T cells from healthy donors, Susac syndrome patients and multiple sclerosis patients were profiled using high-throughput TCR beta sequencing. Susac syndrome patients met recently defined diagnostic criteria for definite or probable disease. Bulk CD8+ and CD4+ T cells were purified by magnetic negative isolation, whereas CD8+ TEMRA cells were enriched by FACS. Blood was collected in EDTA tubes and processed within 24 hours, with PBMCs isolated through density gradient centrifugation. PBMCs intended for TCR sequencing were cryopreserved in liquid nitrogen and thawed later in a water bath at 37 degrees C. A purity of at least 90% was achieved for sorted or isolated CD4+, CD8+ and CD8+ TEMRA cells.

This sample was taken from a study of CD8 T cells in Susac syndrome (dated by TCRdb to 2018 to 2020). About the investigation overall: Of the Susac syndrome patients who were sequenced, roughly eight were in clinical remission while six had clinically active disease. At blood withdrawal, Susac syndrome patients were therapy-naive, treated with corticosteroids (with IVIg additionally given to some), or treated with IVIg alone. Clonality of the CD8+ T cell repertoire was compared between eleven to twelve healthy donors, approximately 14 Susac syndrome patients and some 15 multiple sclerosis patients. The study used repertoire sequencing to test whether antigen drove CD8+ T cell activation and differentiation in Susac syndrome.

CDR1 and CDR2 are read off the germline V gene (reference sequence) as MNHNY and SVGAGI. Taken from cysteine to phenylalanine, the CDR3 has 14 residues. The retained sequence is limited to the CDR3, 42 bases, with the frame set at the first base. V sheds 2 bases and J sheds 5 bases, leaving 12 bases between their ends. The full study reports these points: Susac syndrome CD8+ repertoires showed clonal expansion, highest in CD8+ TEMRA cells and greater in clinically active than remitting patients. The study acknowledged that relatively few individuals were included in the TCR sequencing and HLA analysis. Sixteen Susac-specific public clones were identified in the total CD8+ repertoire, and roughly five Susac-specific public clones were identified in the CD8+ TEMRA repertoire.

RNA was extracted using the RNeasy kit, and about 0.45 to 1 ug of the RNA was reverse transcribed with random hexamers. The immunoSEQ multiplex PCR assay, which covers 54 Vbeta and 13 Jbeta segments, was used to amplify TCR beta CDR3 regions. Bias from PCR amplification was corrected by using a synthetic template baseline for primer optimization and for computational correction. In the source study's methods: Reads were assigned to V, D and J genes according to IMGT and analyzed in immunoSEQ Analyzer, with only productive sequences retained. Clonality was computed as one minus Shannon entropy normalized by log2 of the number of productive unique sequences. Public and private clones were assessed among the 100 most prevalent clones of each patient and control. Susac-specific clones were defined as absent from healthy and MS cohorts, over a thousand published viral clones and other ImmuneACCESS disease sequences. The public sequencing data were trimmed at Q25 with fastp and processed into clonotypes with MiXCR by TCRdb, which kept only in-frame beta chains. Duplicate CDR3 protein sequences are folded into a single record with the most common DNA and genes. The V and J calls here are based on TCRdb, not the publication. Counted in this sample were about 85,000 distinct CDR3 sequences; approximately 95% of them appeared once. Approximately 0.49% of the sample comes from the top ten.

The chain links TRBV6-6 with TRBJ2-5, and the D gene may be TRBD2, 5 bases matching. The sequence was collected from a human donor with Susac syndrome. Sequenced input: CD8+ T cells from PBMCs. The DNA sequence is given as TGTGCCAGCAGTTACGAATCTTGGGAGGAGACCCAGTACTTC. It is translated as CASSYESWEETQYF.